The clone carrying this T cell receptor beta chain was recorded a few times. Its antigen remains unidentified. Germline V gene sequence: CDR1 DFQATT, CDR2 SNEGSKA (reference sequence). The V segment lost 6 bases and the J segment 1 base; nucleotides outside the gene matches: 13. The CDR3 loop spans 18 amino acids. Template-switching 5'RACE yielded the TCR cDNA; a universal primer site and UMIs were added in the process. TCRdb reprocessed the 5' RACE reads via MiXCR and lists one record per CDR3 protein. The sample carries 300,000 to 400,000 distinct CDR3 sequences, about 9.5% recorded once. The sample belongs to a study of T cells after yellow fever vaccination. Study-level background: SMART-Seq v4 Ultra Low Input prepared the low-cell-number fractions. Study observations and caveats: A weaker secondary response peaked on day 5, the primary on day 15. After the booster, nearly 98% of CD4 and approximately 90% of CD8 primary-response clones were re-detected.

This chain links TRBV20-1 with TRBJ2-6; TRBD1 agrees at 9 bases. Sequenced here: PBMCs, sampled on the day of the first yellow fever vaccination. The TCR comes from a man younger than 35 who received the YFV17D yellow fever vaccine. The CDR3 DNA reads as TGCAGTGCGCCGACCAGCACAGGGGGCTTATCTGGGGCCAACGTCCTGACTTTC. This encodes CSAPTSTGGLSGANVLTF.